This is a list of T cell receptor beta chains from one sample in a study of blood T cell repertoires in COVID-19. Measured with immunoSEQ multiplex PCR; TCRdb has only the in-frame clones, and not every one. Counted here are 130,000 to 150,000 clones, roughly 88% occurring once; the ten biggest clones make up about 1.7%. Sequenced sample: peripheral blood. These TCRs come from a woman in her fifties or sixties with acute or convalescent COVID-19. Each CDR3 is given with its conserved first and last residue. A D gene is named only where the DNA matches it firmly. Clone size is not always given. Where it is, it says once, few, many or a class for expanded clones.

D	size	V	J	DNA	CDR3
TRBD1	NA	TRBV6-5	TRBJ1-2	TGTGCCAGCAGCGAGGACAGGGGACTCCTCTATGGCTACACCTTC	CASSEDRGLLYGYTF
NA	NA	TRBV11-3	TRBJ2-1	TGTGCCAGCAGCTTATGGGCCGGGAACAATGAGCAGTTCTTC	CASSLWAGNNEQFF
NA	once	TRBV7-2	TRBJ2-2	TGTGCCAGCAGTCCGGACAGAAGCCATGCTACCGGGGAGCTGTTTTTT	CASSPDRSHATGELFF
TRBD1	NA	TRBV29-1	TRBJ2-2	TGCAGCGGAGGACAGGCTTACACCGGGGAGCTGTTTTTT	CSGGQAYTGELFF
TRBD1	NA	TRBV7-9	TRBJ1-1	TGTGCCAGCAGCTGGGACGGACAGGGGAACACTGAAGCTTTCTTT	CASSWDGQGNTEAFF
TRBD2	NA	TRBV7-8	TRBJ2-7	TGTGCCAGCTCACTAGCGGGAGAATACGAGCAGTACTTC	CASSLAGEYEQYF
NA	NA	TRBV28	TRBJ1-1	TGTGCCAGCAGTTTATCGTCGGGGGTTGGGCAATACGTCGGAGCTTTCTTT	CASSLSSGVGQYVGAFF
NA	NA	TRBV3-1/TRBV3-2	TRBJ1-2	TGTGCCAGCAGCCTCGTTGGCGGCTACACCTTC	CASSLVGGYTF
NA	NA	TRBV4-2	TRBJ2-7	TGTGCCAGCAGCCAAACAGGCTCCTACGAGCAGTACTTC	CASSQTGSYEQYF
NA	NA	TRBV5-1	TRBJ1-2	TGCGCCAGCGGGGGGGCAACGGGGTCGGGCTACACCTTC	CASGGATGSGYTF
NA	NA	TRBV7-9	TRBJ1-2	TGTGCCAGCAGCTTTTCGACAGCCCACTATGGCTACACCTTC	CASSFSTAHYGYTF
NA	few	TRBV29-1	TRBJ2-7	TGCAGCGCAACTGGACAGCGTCCCTACGAGCAGTACTTC	CSATGQRPYEQYF
NA	NA	TRBV7-9	TRBJ1-1	TGTGCCAGCAGCTACCAGACACGATCGACGGGGACTGAAGCTTTCTTT	CASSYQTRSTGTEAFF
NA	NA	TRBV6-1	TRBJ1-2	TGTGCCAGCCGTGACAGTACTATTTATGGCTACACCTTC	CASRDSTIYGYTF
TRBD1	NA	TRBV7-6	TRBJ1-4	TGTGCCAGCAGCTCGTCCCGGGACAGGGATGGTCGGGAAAAACTGTTTTTT	CASSSSRDRDGREKLFF
NA	NA	TRBV6-5	TRBJ1-2	TGTGCCAGCAGCCGAGATCTCCGAGGGAATGGCTACACCTTC	CASSRDLRGNGYTF
TRBD2	NA	TRBV4-2	TRBJ2-3	TGTGCCAGCAGCCCTCGGACTAGCGGGAACACAGATACGCAGTATTTT	CASSPRTSGNTDTQYF
TRBD1	NA	TRBV7-9	TRBJ1-1	TGTGCCAGCAGCTTTTCGACAGGGTTGAACACTGAAGCTTTCTTT	CASSFSTGLNTEAFF
NA	NA	TRBV5-4	TRBJ2-3	TGTGCCAGCAGCTATGGGGGGGCTAGCACAGATACGCAGTATTTT	CASSYGGASTDTQYF
TRBD1	NA	TRBV14	TRBJ1-5	TGTGCCAGCAGCGCCACAGGGGGGGGGAATCAGCCCCAGCATTTT	CASSATGGGNQPQHF
TRBD1	NA	TRBV27	TRBJ1-6	TGTGCCAGCAGCAAAGGGACAGCAAATTCACCCCTCCACTTT	CASSKGTANSPLHF
TRBD1	NA	TRBV7-3	TRBJ1-2	TGTGCCAGCAGTCCCACAGGGGTATCTGGCTACACCTTC	CASSPTGVSGYTF
NA	NA	TRBV27	TRBJ1-5	TGTGCCAGCAGTTTATTCCCCACAGGGTATAGCAATCAGCCCCAGCATTTT	CASSLFPTGYSNQPQHF
NA	NA	TRBV5-1	TRBJ2-1	TGCGCCAGCAGAATCCGGGACTACAATGAGCAGTTCTTC	CASRIRDYNEQFF
TRBD1	NA	TRBV7-8	TRBJ1-1	TGTGCCAGCAGCACGATACAGGGGACGAACACTGAAGCTTTCTTT	CASSTIQGTNTEAFF
NA	few	TRBV7-9	TRBJ1-2	TGTGCCAGCAGGGGGACTGACACTTCCTATGGCTACACCTTC	CASRGTDTSYGYTF
TRBD1	NA	TRBV18	TRBJ2-2	TGTGCCAGCTCACCCAGGGACAGGCAACTGGGCACCGGGGAGCTGTTTTTT	CASSPRDRQLGTGELFF
NA	NA	TRBV10-3	TRBJ1-3	TGTGCCATCAGTAGCGACAGCTCTGGAAACACCATATATTTT	CAISSDSSGNTIYF
TRBD1	NA	TRBV9	TRBJ1-2	TGTGCCAGCAGCTCCCTATCTTGGAAGGGACAGGGAAATGGCTACACCTTC	CASSSLSWKGQGNGYTF
NA	NA	TRBV9	TRBJ2-1	TGTGCCAGCAGCCCCACTACAACCGAGCAGTTCTTC	CASSPTTTEQFF
NA	NA	TRBV9	TRBJ2-1	TGTGCCAGCAGCGTAGGGGGCGATGAGCAGTTCTTC	CASSVGGDEQFF
NA	NA	TRBV7-8	TRBJ2-3	TGTGCCAGCAGCTTAGATACTTCGCTAAGCGCAGATACGCAGTATTTT	CASSLDTSLSADTQYF
TRBD1	NA	TRBV27	TRBJ1-6	TGTGCCAGCCGCGGGACAGCGTCAAATTCACCCCTCCACTTT	CASRGTASNSPLHF
NA	NA	TRBV28	TRBJ1-1	TGTGGTAGCCTAGGACAGTTGGGCACTGAAGCTTTCTTT	CGSLGQLGTEAFF
NA	NA	TRBV24-1	TRBJ1-2	TGTGCCACAATGGATGACAGACACTATGGCTACACCTTC	CATMDDRHYGYTF
NA	once	TRBV6-1	TRBJ1-2	TGTGCCAGCAGTGAAAAAGGGGACTTAGGCTACACCTTC	CASSEKGDLGYTF
NA	NA	TRBV15	TRBJ2-3	TGTGCCACCAGCAGGACACTGGGCACAGATACGCAGTATTTT	CATSRTLGTDTQYF
TRBD1	NA	TRBV6-1	TRBJ1-1	TGTGCCAGCAGTGAACGGGACAGGGGCGCTTACACTGAAGCTTTCTTT	CASSERDRGAYTEAFF
NA	NA	TRBV6-5	TRBJ2-2	TGTGCCAGCAATGGGGATACAGGGATCACCGGGGAGCTGTTTTTT	CASNGDTGITGELFF
NA	NA	TRBV7-9	TRBJ2-7	TGTGCCAGCAGCTCACGGACAGCTTTCTACGAGCAGTACTTC	CASSSRTAFYEQYF
NA	NA	TRBV7-3	TRBJ2-5	TGTGCCAGCAGCTTCGGGTCTGTGGAGACCCAGTACTTC	CASSFGSVETQYF
TRBD1	NA	TRBV6-5	TRBJ2-3	TGTGCCAGCGGCAGGGGGACCCCTAGCACAGATACGCAGTATTTT	CASGRGTPSTDTQYF
TRBD1	NA	TRBV6-2/TRBV6-3	TRBJ2-3	TGTGCCAGCAGTTACCGGACACAGGGGGCGCGATCAGATACGCAGTATTTT	CASSYRTQGARSDTQYF
TRBD1	few	TRBV6-5	TRBJ1-1	TGTGCCAGCAGTTCCCCGGGAGGGGGCCTCGGAGCTTTCTTT	CASSSPGGGLGAFF
TRBD1	once	TRBV29-1	TRBJ1-2	TGCAGCGTTCGGACAGGGGGCAACTATGGCTACACCTTC	CSVRTGGNYGYTF
NA	NA	TRBV2	TRBJ1-6	TGTGCCAGCAGTGAAGAGCGGAGCTCCTATAATTCACCCCTCCACTTT	CASSEERSSYNSPLHF
NA	NA	TRBV6-5	TRBJ1-1	TGTGCCAGCTCCTCAGGGGACACTGAAGCTTTCTTT	CASSSGDTEAFF
NA	NA	TRBV25-1	TRBJ1-1	TGTGCCAGCAGTGAATATCCAGGGAAGAACACTGAAGCTTTCTTT	CASSEYPGKNTEAFF
TRBD1	NA	TRBV19	TRBJ2-5	TGTGCCAGTAGTATCGGGACAGGGGCTGCTCAAGAGACCCAGTACTTC	CASSIGTGAAQETQYF
TRBD1	NA	TRBV27	TRBJ1-2	TGTGCCAGCAGTCAGGGACAGACTCATGGCTACACCTTC	CASSQGQTHGYTF
NA	NA	TRBV9	TRBJ2-1	TGTGCCAGCAGCGTAGAGCACCAGGACAATGAGCAGTTCTTC	CASSVEHQDNEQFF
NA	NA	TRBV2	TRBJ1-5	TGTGCCAGCAGTGCAGGATCTAGCAATCAGCCCCAGCATTTT	CASSAGSSNQPQHF
TRBD1	NA	TRBV5-4	TRBJ1-6	TGTGCCAGCAGCGGGACGCGACAGGGGAATTCACCCCTCCACTTT	CASSGTRQGNSPLHF
NA	NA	TRBV11-3	TRBJ2-1	TGTGCCAGCAGCCCAGGCGTGAGCTCCTACAATGAGCAGTTCTTC	CASSPGVSSYNEQFF